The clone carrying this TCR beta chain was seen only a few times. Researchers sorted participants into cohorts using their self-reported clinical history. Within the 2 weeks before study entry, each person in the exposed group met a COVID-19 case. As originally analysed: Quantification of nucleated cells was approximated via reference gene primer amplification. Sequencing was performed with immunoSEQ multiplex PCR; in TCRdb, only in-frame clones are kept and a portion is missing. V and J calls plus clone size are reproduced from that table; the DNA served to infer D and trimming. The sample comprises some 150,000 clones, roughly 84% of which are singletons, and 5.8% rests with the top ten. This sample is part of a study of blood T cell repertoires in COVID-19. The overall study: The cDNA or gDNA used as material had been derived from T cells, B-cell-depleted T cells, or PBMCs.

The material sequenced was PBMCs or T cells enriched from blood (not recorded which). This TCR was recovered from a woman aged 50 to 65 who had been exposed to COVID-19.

CDR3 in amino acids: CASSFDRARGGYTF. The CDR3 DNA reads TGTGCCAGCAGTTTCGACAGGGCGAGGGGCGGCTACACCTTC. The chain has TRBV27 and TRBJ1-2, with TRBD1 identical over 7 bases. V lost 3 bases, J lost 8 bases, and 9 bases stayed unmatched. CDR1 and CDR2 from the germline V gene are MNHEY and SMNVEV (reference sequence). The CDR3 extends over 14 amino acids.